One T cell receptor beta chain is described in this entry. What this receptor recognizes is not known. No clone much larger than this one lies a single base away; base qualities are absent. This specimen belongs to a study of cytomegalovirus exposure and HLA in healthy donors (dated by TCRdb to 2017 to 2019). Describing the broader study: According to a later analysis, the 120 validation repertoires were produced on the same platform as the 700 or so repertoires of the first cohort. The study aimed to test whether signatures of past pathogen exposure could be identified by cataloging public T cell receptors. Along with the roughly 610-subject first cohort, a separate validation cohort of over a hundred different subjects was used. The study combined high-throughput TCR immunosequencing, statistical association of individual TCRs with disease status, and machine learning to predict cytomegalovirus infection status. Findings and caveats that apply to the study as a whole: Across donors, most TCR sequences were observed very rarely, whereas some public TCRs were present in many individuals. It was suggested by the authors that the approach could potentially be generalized to other disease states and immunological phenotypes. Subsequent analysis determined that TCRs grouped into clusters in the first cohort also showed a tendency toward co-occurrence across the 120 or so validation repertoires, and 90% to 95% of cluster scores exceeded 0. A total of 164 TCR beta chains were listed by the study as associated with cytomegalovirus. In vitro tests confirmed that a few of the cytomegalovirus-associated TCR beta chains recognize cytomegalovirus antigens. All 120 or so repertoires were used to score co-occurrence in the validation cohort in a later analysis, because that analysis had no HLA typing for the cohort. Cytomegalovirus status was reported to be diagnosed by the classifier with high specificity and sensitivity in both the original and validation cohorts.

Receptor libraries were prepared by the immunoSEQ multiplex PCR assay. Per the original workflow: A statistical classification framework was built for diagnosing cytomegalovirus status from the catalog of TCR beta chain sequences. The table comes from immuneACCESS by way of TCRdb, which keeps in-frame sequences with V and J called. Part of the clones is missing from these tables; in studies checked, under half for an unresolved V gene and the rest for unknown reasons. The V and J calls and the clone size are those of that table, but D and trimming were determined from the DNA. The sample profile shows about 130,000 clones; 89% of them were found once. The ten largest clones add up to around 1.1% of the sample. From its cysteine to its phenylalanine, the CDR3 spans 15 amino acids. The sequence is cut down to CDR3 DNA, 45 bases in frame from base 1. Taken from the germline V gene, the CDR1 and CDR2 loops are MDHEN and SYDVKM. V loses 3 bases at its end and J loses 8 bases; junction bases beyond the gene matches: 7.

Donors formed part of the validation cohort, which comprised about 130 subjects and was distinct from the first cohort of 670 or so subjects. Sequenced sample: PBMCs. The sequence is built from TRBV28 and TRBJ1-4; 9 central nucleotides agree with TRBD1. This receptor was taken from a woman under 30 in good health and CMV-seronegative. The sequenced DNA is TGTGCCAGCAGTTTGGTCCCAGGACAGGGGGAAAAACTGTTTTTT. This encodes CASSLVPGQGEKLFF.